These 29 T cell receptor beta chains originate from one sample sequenced in a study of human T cells and chemical hapten exposure. Time point denoted: patch test 3, about 24 weeks after DPC sensitization. Treatment in this sample: therapeutic diphenylcyclopropenone sensitization with weekly scalp DPC. TCRdb independently ran MiXCR on the RACE reads; one entry per CDR3 protein. The data hold about 190,000 distinct CDR3 sequences, with around a quarter observed a single time. Sequenced material: whole blood, taken in connection with sensitization to the hapten diphenylcyclopropenone (DPC). The receptor source for this set is a woman aged 40 to 50 with alopecia areata. Some clones in this sample may be carry-over from other donors' samples.

This clonotype occurred many times. The chain has TRBV4-3 and TRBJ2-2, with TRBD2 matching 9 bases. Per germline, CDR1 LGHNA and CDR2 YSLEER. CDR3 length equals 16 residues. V gave up 0 bases and J gave up 5 bases; unmatched junction bases: 4. Here the CDR3 reads CASSQDPLAGTGELFF. The CDR3 DNA sequence: TGCGCCAGCAGCCAAGATCCGCTAGCGGGGACCGGGGAGCTGTTTTTT.

The CDR3 spells CASSLGKPYEQYF. CDR3 coding DNA: TGTGCCAGCAGTTTGGGGAAGCCCTACGAGCAGTACTTC. This rearrangement joins TRBV28 to TRBJ2-7; the D is unclear. The V gene lost 3 bases and the J gene lost 2 bases, with 8 bases spanning the gap. This CDR3 is built from 13 residues. Germline V gene lookup returns CDR1 MDHEN and CDR2 SYDVKM.

The chain links TRBV20-1 to TRBJ2-2; tentatively, D is TRBD1 or TRBD2 (6 bases each). Trimming stripped 5 bases from V and 5 bases from J, with 18 bases between. The CDR3 contains 15 residues. The V gene's germline CDR1 is DFQATT and CDR2 SNEGSKA (reference sequence). The DNA for the CDR3 is TGCAGTGCTCTGAAGGGGGGCTCGGGGACCGGGGAGCTGTTTTTT. Its translation is CSALKGGSGTGELFF.

This chain joins TRBV5-1 and TRBJ2-1; 9 bases agree with TRBD2. The CDR3 runs to 15 residues. The J segment lost 7 bases and the V segment lost 2 bases, leaving 7 bases of the junction unmatched. Germline assignment: CDR1 SGHRS and CDR2 YFSETQ. The CDR3 loop reads CASSLSLAGPNEQFF. Here the CDR3 DNA reads TGCGCCAGCAGCTTATCCCTAGCGGGACCGAATGAGCAGTTCTTC.

CDR3: CASRPPGGSYEQYF. Here the CDR3 DNA reads TGTGCCAGCAGGCCGCCGGGCGGGAGTTACGAGCAGTACTTC. The chain recombines TRBV6-6 with TRBJ2-7, with TRBD2 identical over 7 bases. This CDR3 spans 14 amino acids. V lost 6 bases to trimming and J lost 4 bases; unmatched junction nucleotides: 9. Germline V gene lookup returns CDR1 MNHNY and CDR2 SVGAGI (reference sequence).

The chain couples TRBV11-2 to TRBJ1-6; D ambiguous. The CDR3 consists of 13 residues. In germline, CDR1 is SGHAT, CDR2 FQNNGV. V was clipped by 0 bases and J by 8 bases, with 5 bases between them. CDR3 protein: CASSLERDSPLHF. The CDR3, as DNA: TGTGCCAGCAGCTTAGAAAGGGATTCACCCCTCCACTTT.

The V gene is TRBV4-3, the J gene TRBJ2-1; D might be TRBD1 (7 bases). Germline CDR1 is LGHNA and CDR2 is YSLEER. The CDR3 covers 16 residues. V was trimmed by 0 bases and J by 8 bases, leaving 17 bases between them. The CDR3 loop reads CASSQDMAGQHHEQFF. CDR3 DNA sequence: TGCGCCAGCAGCCAAGATATGGCGGGACAGCACCATGAGCAGTTCTTC.

This chain links TRBV2 with TRBJ1-1, with D possibly matching TRBD1 (5 bases). The CDR3 is 13 amino acids. Trimming removed 1 base at V and 5 bases at J, with 8 bases between. Germline assignment: CDR1 SNHLY and CDR2 FYNNEI. CDR3 sequence reads: CASSEVRQTEAFF. The CDR3 DNA reads as TGTGCCAGCAGTGAAGTTAGACAGACTGAAGCTTTCTTT. Looking up the rest from reference TRBV2 and TRBJ1-1 gives the full variable domain: EPEVTQTPSHQVTQMGQEVILRCVPISNHLYFYWYRQILGQKVEFLVSFYNNEISEKSEIFDDQFSVERPDGSNFTLKIRSTKLEDSAMYFCASSEVRQTEAFFGQGTRLTVV.

In this sample, this clonotype turned up a few times. This chain joins TRBV20-1 and TRBJ2-3; D possibly corresponds to TRBD2 (6 bases). V lost 6 bases and J lost 5, with 18 bases in between. Germline assignment: CDR1 DFQATT and CDR2 SNEGSKA (reference sequence). The CDR3 runs to 14 residues. CDR3 region: CSATKGGVKDTQYF. CDR3 nucleotide sequence: TGCAGTGCCACTAAAGGCGGGGTGAAAGATACGCAGTATTTT.

This clonotype showed up just once. V and J are TRBV20-1 and TRBJ2-7, with 10 bases lining up with TRBD2. This CDR3 contains 14 residues. The V gene's germline CDR1 is DFQATT and CDR2 SNEGSKA (reference sequence). With V trimmed by 4 bases and J by 3 bases, 6 bases remained unmatched. CDR3 sequence reads: CSAKQAGGLYEQYF. DNA for the CDR3: TGCAGTGCTAAGCAAGCGGGAGGGCTCTACGAGCAGTACTTC.

The rearrangement joins TRBV2 to TRBJ1-5; no clear D. The length of the CDR3 is 14 residues. Trimming pared 5 bases from V and 0 bases from J, leaving 8 bases between. Germline V gives CDR1 SNHLY, CDR2 FYNNEI. The CDR3 DNA reads TGTGCCAGCAGTTCGACGAATAGCAATCAGCCCCAGCATTTT. As protein: CASSSTNSNQPQHF.

V gene TRBV10-3 combines with J gene TRBJ2-3; D tentatively reads TRBD1 or TRBD2 (5 bases each). Trimming cost V 8 bases and J 5 bases, with 17 bases left between them. The CDR3 is 14 residues long. Germline lookup yields CDR1 ENHRY and CDR2 SYGVKD. The CDR3: CAISPGRLVDTQYF. CDR3 in DNA: TGTGCCATCTCTCCGGGACGCCTGGTAGATACGCAGTATTTT.

The rearrangement links TRBV18 to TRBJ2-7, with 9 nucleotides matching TRBD1. V was pared by 6 bases and J by 4 bases, with 4 bases of the junction left unmatched. Germline V CDR1 and CDR2: KGHSH, LQKENI. This CDR3 spans 13 amino acids. This CDR3 is CASSGQGRYEQYF. DNA of the CDR3: TGTGCCAGCTCCGGACAGGGGAGGTACGAGCAGTACTTC. Looking up the rest from reference TRBV18 and TRBJ2-7 gives the full variable domain: NAGVMQNPRHLVRRRGQEARLRCSPMKGHSHVYWYRQLPEEGLKFMVYLQKENIIDESGMPKERFSAEFPKEGPSILRIQQVVRGDSAAYFCASSGQGRYEQYFGPGTRLTVT.

This clonotype has just a few counts. The chain recombines TRBV25-1 with TRBJ2-1; 8 bases align to TRBD1. This CDR3 is built from 13 residues. Germline V gene sequence: CDR1 MGHDK, CDR2 SYGVNS. Trimming removed 6 bases from V and 9 bases from J; junction bases left unmatched: 7. This CDR3 is CASSLGQGGEQFF. The DNA of the CDR3 is TGTGCCAGCAGCCTCGGACAGGGCGGTGAGCAGTTCTTC. The full variable domain, its missing parts supplied by reference TRBV25-1 and TRBJ2-1, is EADIYQTPRYLVIGTGKKITLECSQTMGHDKMYWYQQDPGMELHLIHYSYGVNSTEKGDLSSESTVSRIRTEHFPLTLESARPSHTSQYLCASSLGQGGEQFFGPGTRLTVL.

This chain uses TRBV29-1 with TRBJ1-2, with no clear D. V was trimmed by 4 bases and J by 4 bases, leaving 7 bases between them. The germline V gene encodes CDR1 SQVTM and CDR2 ANQGSEA. The CDR3 sequence is 11 residues long. The CDR3 loop reads CSVGTPYGYTF. As DNA, the CDR3 is TGCAGCGTTGGGACTCCCTATGGCTACACCTTC.

This clonotype was seen a few times. The chain has TRBV20-1 and TRBJ2-1; TRBD2 aligns across 10 bases. The germline V gene has CDR1 DFQATT and CDR2 SNEGSKA (reference sequence). This CDR3 contains 15 residues. V was pared by 2 bases and J by 6 bases, with 7 bases of the junction left unmatched. Here the CDR3 reads CSARRLAGVGNEQFF. DNA for the CDR3: TGCAGTGCTAGACGGCTAGCGGGAGTAGGCAATGAGCAGTTCTTC.

The chain uses TRBV11-2 and TRBJ2-3; 12 nucleotides match TRBD2. V lost 5 bases to trimming and J lost 6 bases; unmatched junction nucleotides: 6. The CDR3 runs 15 residues. CDR1 SGHAT and CDR2 FQNNGV come from the germline V gene. The CDR3 spells CASSQWTSGKDTQYF. The CDR3 DNA sequence: TGTGCCAGCAGCCAATGGACTAGCGGGAAGGATACGCAGTATTTT.

The V and J genes are TRBV10-3 and TRBJ1-5; 11 nucleotides align to TRBD1. The CDR3 sequence is 15 residues long. V gave up 10 bases and J gave up 1 base; unmatched junction bases: 6. The germline gives CDR1 ENHRY, CDR2 SYGVKD. CDR3 coding DNA: TGTGCCACCGCTAGGGACAGGGGGAGCAATCAGCCCCAGCATTTT. Translated, it gives CATARDRGSNQPQHF.

J is TRBJ2-3 and V is TRBV10-3; D ambiguous. In germline, CDR1 is ENHRY, CDR2 SYGVKD. Trimming left V 6 bases short and J 5 bases short, with 18 bases between. The CDR3 contains 15 residues. The CDR3: CAIRTGVAVGDTQYF. DNA for the CDR3: TGTGCCATCAGAACCGGCGTGGCAGTTGGAGATACGCAGTATTTT.

V usage is TRBV6-2 or TRBV6-3 and J usage is TRBJ2-7; 7 nucleotides line up with TRBD1. V gave up 6 bases and J gave up 0 bases; unmatched junction bases: 5. CDR1 MNHEY and CDR2 SVGEGT come from the germline V gene. The CDR3 totals 14 residues. The CDR3 spells CASRPTGRSYEQYF. The CDR3 DNA reads TGTGCCAGCAGGCCGACAGGGCGCTCCTACGAGCAGTACTTC.

This clonotype was detected a few times. The CDR3 sequence: CASSLASPLHF. The CDR3 bases are TGTGCCAGCAGCTTAGCTTCACCCCTCCACTTT. The V gene is TRBV7-9, the J gene TRBJ1-6; no reliable D call. Looked up from germline, CDR1 is SEHNR and CDR2 is FQNEAQ (reference sequence). Trimming cost V 0 bases and J 9 bases, with 0 bases left between them. CDR3 length equals 11 residues.

The CDR3 DNA is TGTGCCACCAGCAGCCAACAGGGGGCATCTGAAGCTTTCTTT. Amino acids: CATSSQQGASEAFF. V is TRBV15 and J is TRBJ1-1; 9 bases align to TRBD1. V lost 3 bases and J lost 6; bases outside the gene matches: 5. This CDR3 spans 14 amino acids. CDR1 LNHNV and CDR2 YYDKDF come from the germline V gene (reference sequence).

The rearrangement links TRBV5-1 to TRBJ2-5; D gene ambiguous. Germline-derived CDR1 and CDR2 are SGHRS and YFSETQ. The CDR3 contains 14 residues. Deletions cut 4 bases from V and 0 bases from J, with 10 bases between. The CDR3 loop reads CASSIGSYQETQYF. DNA of the CDR3: TGCGCCAGCAGCATCGGGTCCTACCAAGAGACCCAGTACTTC.

This clonotype was detected a few times. The rearrangement links TRBV20-1 to TRBJ2-6; TRBD1 matches 7 bases. J was trimmed by 1 base and V by 1 base; bases with no gene match: 1. The CDR3 totals 15 residues. The germline V gene encodes CDR1 DFQATT and CDR2 SNEGSKA (reference sequence). The CDR3 sequence: CSARGGQSGANVLTF. CDR3 in DNA: TGCAGTGCTAGAGGGGGACAGTCTGGGGCCAACGTCCTGACTTTC.

The chain combines TRBV11-1 with TRBJ2-1; D uncertain. Trimming took off 2 bases at V and 5 bases at J, with 7 bases between the two ends. The V gene's germline CDR1 is SGHAT and CDR2 FQDESV (reference sequence). The CDR3 sequence is 13 residues long. The CDR3 sequence is CASSLSSNNEQFF. CDR3 coding DNA: TGTGCCAGCAGCTTAAGCAGTAACAATGAGCAGTTCTTC.

V is TRBV24-1 and J is TRBJ2-1, with a tentative D call TRBD1 (7 bases). CDR3 size: 15 residues. The germline CDR1 and CDR2 sequences are KGHDR and SFDVKD. Trimming took 9 bases from V and 9 from J, leaving 23 bases between them. In DNA, the CDR3 is TGTGCCACCCAGGGCCTAGGAGGGGGCCCCGGTGAGCAGTTCTTC. Its translation is CATQGLGGGPGEQFF.

Many counts were recorded for this clonotype. This rearrangement joins TRBV5-1 to TRBJ1-4; D unresolved. The CDR3 sequence is 15 residues long. V gave up 1 base and J gave up 5 bases, with 12 bases separating them. Germline V gene sequence: CDR1 SGHRS, CDR2 YFSETQ. CDR3 residues: CASSLIQPKNEKLFF. CDR3 sequence (DNA): TGCGCCAGCAGCTTGATCCAGCCGAAGAATGAAAAACTGTTTTTT.

This clonotype was seen only once. The CDR3 nucleotides are TGTGCCAGCAGTGCGACAGGGGTACAAATGGAGACCCAGTACTTC. As protein: CASSATGVQMETQYF. V is TRBV6-5 and J is TRBJ2-5, with TRBD1 identical over 8 bases. Germline loops: CDR1 MNHEY, CDR2 SVGAGI. J gave up 5 bases and V 5 bases, and 10 bases lay outside the gene matches. CDR3 length: 15 residues.

The chain carries TRBV30 and TRBJ2-2, with TRBD1 identical over 11 bases. The length of the CDR3 is 16 residues. The V segment lost 7 bases and the J segment 6 bases; nucleotides outside the gene matches: 13. Germline CDR1 reads GTSNPN; CDR2 reads SVGIG (reference sequence). CDR3 in DNA: TGTGCCTTCCCCGCTCGGACAGGGGGCGGACCCGGGGAGCTGTTTTTT. Its translation: CAFPARTGGGPGELFF.